This entry lists 4 T cell receptor beta chains sequenced from one sample in a study of siplizumab effects on memory and regulatory T cells. The assay was immunoSEQ multiplex PCR, and TCRdb's table has in-frame clones only and misses some. Here the sample spans about 50,000 clones, 93% being singletons. Sequencing was performed on CD8+ T cells sorted from blood. The receptors shown here come from a human donor in good health.

The V call is TRBV28, the J call TRBJ1-5; no reliable D call. The CDR3 consists of 13 residues. Germline CDR1 and CDR2: MDHEN and SYDVKM. The V end was cut by 2 bases, the J end by 11 bases, with 13 bases between. The CDR3 reads CASSLGQLSAQHF. The CDR3 DNA reads TGTGCCAGCAGTTTAGGCCAACTGTCAGCCCAGCATTTT.

This clone appeared a single time. The chain carries TRBV27 and TRBJ2-7; D unclear. Between the trimmed V and J ends, which lost 2 bases and 3 bases, there was a span of 11 bases. CDR3 length: 14 residues. Germline V gene sequence: CDR1 MNHEY, CDR2 SMNVEV (reference sequence). CDR3: CASSLGTTLYEQYF. The CDR3 region has the DNA TGTGCCAGCAGTTTAGGCACTACACTCTACGAGCAGTACTTC.

This clone is a singleton in its sample. The chain carries TRBV29-1 and TRBJ2-1, with 10 bases identical to TRBD1. Germline V gene sequence: CDR1 SQVTM, CDR2 ANQGSEA. The J segment lost 8 bases and the V segment lost 4 bases, leaving 11 bases of the junction unmatched. The CDR3 runs 15 residues. The CDR3 spells CSVAQDGTGVDEQFF. CDR3 DNA: TGCAGCGTTGCCCAGGACGGGACAGGGGTGGATGAGCAGTTCTTC.

The CDR3 is CASSPTYWGTQYF. CDR3 coding DNA: TGTGCCAGCAGCCCAACTTATTGGGGGACCCAGTACTTC. The chain has TRBV7-7 and TRBJ2-5; D unresolved. The CDR3 contains 13 residues. V was clipped by 5 bases and J by 7 bases, with 14 bases between them. Per germline, CDR1 SSHAT and CDR2 FNYEAQ (reference sequence).